Shown below are 5 T cell receptor beta chains from a single sample sequenced in a study of T cell responses to AZD1222 COVID-19 vaccine. Here immunoSEQ multiplex PCR was the method, and the copy in TCRdb shows in-frame clones only, minus some. The sample carries under 200,000 clones, approximately 91% recorded once. Sequenced material: peripheral blood, taken on day 0 of AZD1222 vaccination. Every receptor here comes from an adult in good health.

The CDR3 is CASSLLSSQLYEQYF. As DNA, the CDR3 is TGTGCCAGCAGCTTATTATCCTCTCAACTCTACGAGCAGTACTTC. The chain combines TRBV7-2 with TRBJ2-7; the D is unclear. The V and J ends lost 2 bases and 3 bases respectively, with 14 bases between them. Germline V gene data show CDR1 as SGHTA and CDR2 as FQGNSA. The length of the CDR3 is 15 residues.

The chain combines TRBV20-1 with TRBJ2-2, with 8 nucleotides matching TRBD2. V lost 3 bases and J lost 3; bases outside the gene matches: 6. Germline CDR1 reads DFQATT; CDR2 reads SNEGSKA (reference sequence). This CDR3 region has 15 residues. CDR3: CSASRTSRDTGELFF. The CDR3 DNA is TGCAGTGCTAGTCGGACTAGCAGGGACACCGGGGAGCTGTTTTTT.

Worth noting for this clone: The sample has other DNA sequences that encode this CDR3 too. The chain couples TRBV28 to TRBJ1-2; D gene unclear. CDR1 is MDHEN, CDR2 SYDVKM, per germline. The ends were cut back, 2 bases at V and 8 bases at J, with 6 bases in the middle. The CDR3 runs to 11 residues. The CDR3, as DNA: TGTGCCAGCAGTTTAGGGGTCGGCTACACCTTC. Its translation: CASSLGVGYTF.

The gene calls are TRBV28 and TRBJ1-2, with D maybe TRBD1 (5 bases). The V gene's germline CDR1 is MDHEN and CDR2 SYDVKM. V lost 6 bases to trimming and J lost 7 bases, with 15 bases between them. The CDR3 sequence is 13 residues long. The CDR3 reads CASSPPGAAGYTF. The CDR3 DNA is TGTGCCAGCAGCCCCCCCGGGGCGGCTGGCTACACCTTC.

CDR3 nucleotide sequence: TGTGCCAGCAGCGTCTCCGGACAGGGATACACCTACGAGCAGTACTTC. Translated, it gives CASSVSGQGYTYEQYF. The genes are TRBV9 and TRBJ2-7; the match to TRBD1 covers 8 bases. Trimming removed 2 bases from V and 2 bases from J; junction bases left unmatched: 9. The CDR3 totals 16 residues. Looked up from germline, CDR1 is SGDLS and CDR2 is YYNGEE. Based on the CDR3 plus reference TRBV9 and TRBJ2-7, the full variable domain is DSGVTQTPKHLITATGQRVTLRCSPRSGDLSVYWYQQSLDQGLQFLIQYYNGEERAKGNILERFSAQQFPDLHSELNLSSLELGDSALYFCASSVSGQGYTYEQYFGPGTRLTVT.